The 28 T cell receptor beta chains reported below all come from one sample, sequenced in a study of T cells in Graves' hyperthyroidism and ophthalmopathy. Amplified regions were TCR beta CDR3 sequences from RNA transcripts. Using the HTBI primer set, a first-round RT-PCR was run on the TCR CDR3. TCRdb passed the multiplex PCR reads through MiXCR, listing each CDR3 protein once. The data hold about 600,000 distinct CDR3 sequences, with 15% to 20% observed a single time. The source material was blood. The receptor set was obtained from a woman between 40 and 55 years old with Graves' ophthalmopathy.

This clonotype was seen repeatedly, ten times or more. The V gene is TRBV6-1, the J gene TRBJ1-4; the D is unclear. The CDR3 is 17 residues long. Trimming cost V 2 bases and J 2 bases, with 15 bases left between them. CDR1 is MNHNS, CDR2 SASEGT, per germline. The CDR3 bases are TGTGCCAGCAGTGAACTGGTGGTGACAACTACTAATGAAAAACTGTTTTTT. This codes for CASSELVVTTTNEKLFF.

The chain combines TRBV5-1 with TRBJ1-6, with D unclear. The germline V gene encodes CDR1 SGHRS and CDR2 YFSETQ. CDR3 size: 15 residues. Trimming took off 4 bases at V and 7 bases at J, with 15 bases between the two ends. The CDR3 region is CASSPDAGGNSPLHF. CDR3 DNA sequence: TGCGCCAGCAGCCCGGACGCAGGCGGGAATTCACCCCTCCACTTT. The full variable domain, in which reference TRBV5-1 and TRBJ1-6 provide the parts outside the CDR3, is KAGVTQTPRYLIKTRGQQVTLSCSPISGHRSVSWYQQTPGQGLQFLFEYFSETQRNKGNFPGRFSGRQFSNSRSEMNVSTLELGDSALYLCASSPDAGGNSPLHFGNGTRLTVT.

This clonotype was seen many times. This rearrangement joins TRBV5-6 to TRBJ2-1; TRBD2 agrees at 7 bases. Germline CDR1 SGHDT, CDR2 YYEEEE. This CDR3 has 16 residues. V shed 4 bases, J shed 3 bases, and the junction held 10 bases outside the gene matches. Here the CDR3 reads CASSRRLAAIYNEQFF. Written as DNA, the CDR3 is TGTGCCAGCAGCCGCCGACTAGCAGCCATCTACAATGAGCAGTTCTTC. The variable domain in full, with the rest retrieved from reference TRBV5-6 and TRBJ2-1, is DAGVTQSPTHLIKTRGQQVTLRCSPKSGHDTVSWYQQALGQGPQFIFQYYEEEERQRGNFPDRFSGHQFPNYSSELNVNALLLGDSALYLCASSRRLAAIYNEQFFGPGTRLTVL.

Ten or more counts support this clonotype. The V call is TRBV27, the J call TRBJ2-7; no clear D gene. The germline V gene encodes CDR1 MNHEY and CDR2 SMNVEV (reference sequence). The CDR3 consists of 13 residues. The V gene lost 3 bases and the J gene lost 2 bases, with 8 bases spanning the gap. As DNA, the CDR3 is TGTGCCAGCAGTTTTAAGGATACCTACGAGCAGTACTTC. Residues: CASSFKDTYEQYF.

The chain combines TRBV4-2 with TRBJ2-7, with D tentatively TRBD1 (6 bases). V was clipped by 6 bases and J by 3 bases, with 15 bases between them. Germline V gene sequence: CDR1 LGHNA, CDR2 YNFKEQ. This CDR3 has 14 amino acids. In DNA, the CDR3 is TGTGCCAGCAGTCATCGGACAGAAAACTACGAGCAGTACTTC. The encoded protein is CASSHRTENYEQYF.

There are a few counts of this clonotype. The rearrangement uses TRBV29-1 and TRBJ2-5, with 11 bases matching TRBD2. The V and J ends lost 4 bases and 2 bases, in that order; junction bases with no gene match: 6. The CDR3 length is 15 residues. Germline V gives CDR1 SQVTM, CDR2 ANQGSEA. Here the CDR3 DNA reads TGCAGCGTTGGCCCTCTAGCGGGGGGACAAGAGACCCAGTACTTC. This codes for CSVGPLAGGQETQYF.

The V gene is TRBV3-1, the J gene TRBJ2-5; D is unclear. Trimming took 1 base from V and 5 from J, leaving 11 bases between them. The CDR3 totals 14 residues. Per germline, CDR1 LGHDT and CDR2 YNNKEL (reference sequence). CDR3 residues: CASSQGTLGETQYF. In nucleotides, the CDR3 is TGTGCCAGCAGCCAAGGCACGTTGGGGGAGACCCAGTACTTC.

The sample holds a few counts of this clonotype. DNA for the CDR3: TGCAGCGTGGCTAGAACCTCTACACGCGATGAGCAGTTCTTC. The encoded protein is CSVARTSTRDEQFF. This sequence joins TRBV29-1 and TRBJ2-1; D is undetermined. Looked up from germline, CDR1 is SQVTM and CDR2 is ANQGSEA. V lost 6 bases and J lost 8, with 20 bases in between. The CDR3 covers 14 residues.

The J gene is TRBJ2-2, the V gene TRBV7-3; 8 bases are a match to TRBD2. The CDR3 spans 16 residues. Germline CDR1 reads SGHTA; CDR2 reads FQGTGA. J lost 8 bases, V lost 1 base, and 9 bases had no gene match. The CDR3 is CASSLSPRGAQGELFF. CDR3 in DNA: TGTGCCAGCAGCTTAAGTCCGCGGGGGGCCCAGGGGGAGCTGTTTTTT. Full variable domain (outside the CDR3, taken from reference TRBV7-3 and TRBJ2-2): GAGVSQTPSNKVTEKGKYVELRCDPISGHTALYWYRQSLGQGPEFLIYFQGTGAADDSGLPNDRFFAVRPEGSVSTLKIQRTERGDSAVYLCASSLSPRGAQGELFFGEGSRLTVL.

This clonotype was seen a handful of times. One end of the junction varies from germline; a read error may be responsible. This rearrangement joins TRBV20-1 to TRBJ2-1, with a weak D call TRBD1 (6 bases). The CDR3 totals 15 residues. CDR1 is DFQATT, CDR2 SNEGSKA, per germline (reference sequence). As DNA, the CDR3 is TGCAGTGCCCCGCGGACCTATAACGAGGGGGATGAGCAGCTCTTC. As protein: CSAPRTYNEGDEQLF.

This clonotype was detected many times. CDR3 bases: TGTGCCAGCAGTTTCAGACAGGGTGGAGTCGGCCAGCCCCAGCATTTT. Translation gives CASSFRQGGVGQPQHF. The gene calls are TRBV12-3 or TRBV12-4 and TRBJ1-5; 7 bases map to TRBD1. This CDR3 has 16 amino acids. V lost 3 bases, J lost 7 bases, and 12 bases stayed unmatched.

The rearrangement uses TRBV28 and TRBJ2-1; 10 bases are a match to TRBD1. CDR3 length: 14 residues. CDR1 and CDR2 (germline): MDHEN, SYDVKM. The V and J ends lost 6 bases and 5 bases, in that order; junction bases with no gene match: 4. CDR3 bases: TGTGCCAGCAGGACAGGGGGCGCCGACAATGAGCAGTTCTTC. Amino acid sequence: CASRTGGADNEQFF.

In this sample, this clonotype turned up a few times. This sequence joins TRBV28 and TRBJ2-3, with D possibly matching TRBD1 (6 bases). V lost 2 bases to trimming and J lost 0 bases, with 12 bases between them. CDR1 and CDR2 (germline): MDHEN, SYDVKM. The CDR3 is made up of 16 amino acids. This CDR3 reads CASSLIQGISTDTQYF. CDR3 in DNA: TGTGCCAGCAGTTTAATACAGGGAATTAGCACAGATACGCAGTATTTT.

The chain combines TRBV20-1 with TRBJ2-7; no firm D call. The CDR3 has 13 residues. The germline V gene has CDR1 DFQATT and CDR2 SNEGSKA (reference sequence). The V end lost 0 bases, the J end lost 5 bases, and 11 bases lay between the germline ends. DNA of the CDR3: TGCAGTGCTAGAGACCGGCCCAGGAACGAGCAGTACTTC. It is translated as CSARDRPRNEQYF.

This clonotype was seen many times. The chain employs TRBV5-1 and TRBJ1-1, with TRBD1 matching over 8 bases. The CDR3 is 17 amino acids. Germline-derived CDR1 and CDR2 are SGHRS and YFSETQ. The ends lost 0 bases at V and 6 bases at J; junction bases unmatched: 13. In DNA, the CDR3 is TGCGCCAGCAGCTTGGGGGCGACAGGGGCCCAACTGGCTGAAGCTTTCTTT. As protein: CASSLGATGAQLAEAFF.

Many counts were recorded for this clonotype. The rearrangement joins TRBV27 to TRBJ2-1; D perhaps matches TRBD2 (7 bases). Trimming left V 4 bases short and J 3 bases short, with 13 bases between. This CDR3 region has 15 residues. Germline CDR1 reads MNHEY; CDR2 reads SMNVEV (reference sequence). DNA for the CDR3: TGTGCCAGCAGTTCGGGGGGCGGGAGCTACAATGAGCAGTTCTTC. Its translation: CASSSGGGSYNEQFF.

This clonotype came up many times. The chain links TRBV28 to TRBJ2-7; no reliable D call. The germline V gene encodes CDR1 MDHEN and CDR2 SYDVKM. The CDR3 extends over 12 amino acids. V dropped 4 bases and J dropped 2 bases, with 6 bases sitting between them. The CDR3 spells CASSSLTYEQYF. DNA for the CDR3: TGTGCCAGCAGTTCTCTCACCTACGAGCAGTACTTC.

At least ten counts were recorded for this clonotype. CDR3 region: CASSLSGSGTDTQYF. The CDR3 DNA sequence: TGTGCCAGCAGCTTAAGCGGGAGTGGCACAGATACGCAGTATTTT. The chain links TRBV7-9 to TRBJ2-3; 8 bases agree with TRBD2. Unmatched junction bases numbered 2, after V lost 2 bases and J lost 1 base. Germline-derived CDR1 and CDR2 are SEHNR and FQNEAQ (reference sequence). This CDR3 is 15 amino acids long.

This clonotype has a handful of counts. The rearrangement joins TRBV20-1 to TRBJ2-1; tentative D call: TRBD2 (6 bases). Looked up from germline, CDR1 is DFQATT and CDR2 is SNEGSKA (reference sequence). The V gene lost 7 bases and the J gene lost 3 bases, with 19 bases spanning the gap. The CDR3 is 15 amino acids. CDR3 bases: TGCAGTGTCCCCGGGCGCGGGGCTTTCTACAATGAGCAGTTCTTC. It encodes CSVPGRGAFYNEQFF.

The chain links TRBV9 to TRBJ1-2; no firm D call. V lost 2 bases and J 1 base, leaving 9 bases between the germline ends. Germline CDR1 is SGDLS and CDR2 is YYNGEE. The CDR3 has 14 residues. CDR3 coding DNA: TGTGCCAGCAGCGTGGCGGAAGTTAACTATGGCTACACCTTC. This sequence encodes CASSVAEVNYGYTF.

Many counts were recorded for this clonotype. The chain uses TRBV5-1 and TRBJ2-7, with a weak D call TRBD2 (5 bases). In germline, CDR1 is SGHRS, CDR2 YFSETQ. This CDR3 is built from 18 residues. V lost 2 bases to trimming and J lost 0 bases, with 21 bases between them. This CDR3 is CASSFRPGTGLTSYEQYF. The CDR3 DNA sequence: TGCGCCAGCAGCTTCCGACCGGGCACGGGGTTGACCTCCTACGAGCAGTACTTC.

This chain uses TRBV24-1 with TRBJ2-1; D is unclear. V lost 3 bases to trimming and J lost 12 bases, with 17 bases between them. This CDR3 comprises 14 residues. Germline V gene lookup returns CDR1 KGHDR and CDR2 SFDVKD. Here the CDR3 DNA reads TGTGCCACCAGTGATCCCACAACAGCCGGTAGGCAGTTCTTC. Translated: CATSDPTTAGRQFF.

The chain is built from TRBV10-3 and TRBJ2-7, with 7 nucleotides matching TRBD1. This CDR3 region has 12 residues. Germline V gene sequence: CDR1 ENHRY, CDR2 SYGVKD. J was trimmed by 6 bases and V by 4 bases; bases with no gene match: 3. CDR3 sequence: CAISVGTAEQYF. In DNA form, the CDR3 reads TGTGCCATCAGTGTAGGGACAGCCGAGCAGTACTTC.

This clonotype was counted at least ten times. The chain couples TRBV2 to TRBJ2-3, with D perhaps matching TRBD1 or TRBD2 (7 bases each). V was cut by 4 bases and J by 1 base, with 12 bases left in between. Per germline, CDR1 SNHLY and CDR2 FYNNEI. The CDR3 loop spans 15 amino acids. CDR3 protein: CASSGGRGRTDTQYF. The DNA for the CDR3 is TGTGCCAGCAGTGGAGGGAGGGGGCGCACAGATACGCAGTATTTT.

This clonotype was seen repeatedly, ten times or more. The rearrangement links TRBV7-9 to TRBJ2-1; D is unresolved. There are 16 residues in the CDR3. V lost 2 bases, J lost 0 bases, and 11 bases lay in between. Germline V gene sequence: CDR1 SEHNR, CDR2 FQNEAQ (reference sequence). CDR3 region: CASSLSAASSYNEQFF. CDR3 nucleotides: TGTGCCAGCAGCTTATCGGCGGCCAGCTCCTACAATGAGCAGTTCTTC.

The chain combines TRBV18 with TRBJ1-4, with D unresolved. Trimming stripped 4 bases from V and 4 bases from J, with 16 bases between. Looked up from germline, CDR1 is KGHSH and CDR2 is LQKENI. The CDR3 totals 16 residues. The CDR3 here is CASSRQTQRDNEKLFF. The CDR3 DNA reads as TGTGCCAGCTCACGACAAACACAGCGTGATAATGAAAAACTGTTTTTT.

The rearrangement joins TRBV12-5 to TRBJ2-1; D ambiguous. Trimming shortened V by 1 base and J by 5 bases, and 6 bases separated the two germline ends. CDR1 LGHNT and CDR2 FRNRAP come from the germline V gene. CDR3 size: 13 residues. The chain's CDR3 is CASGLGRDNEQFF. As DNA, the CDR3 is TGTGCTAGTGGTTTGGGTCGAGACAATGAGCAGTTCTTC.

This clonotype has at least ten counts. Here the CDR3 reads CASSPGQELTDTQYF. The DNA of the CDR3 is TGCGCCAGCAGCCCGGGACAGGAGCTCACAGATACGCAGTATTTT. The chain has TRBV5-1 and TRBJ2-3, with TRBD1 identical over 8 bases. Germline V gene lookup returns CDR1 SGHRS and CDR2 YFSETQ. The V gene end was trimmed by 4 bases and the J gene end by 2 bases; junction bases not matched to a gene: 6. The CDR3 sequence is 15 residues long.